The clone carrying this T cell receptor (beta chain) was seen just once. No antigen is known for it. The sample originates from a study of T cells after yellow fever vaccination. Overall study findings and caveats: Researchers report a weaker secondary response that nonetheless peaked faster, day 5 versus 15.

One entry per CDR3 protein results from TCRdb running MiXCR on the 5' RACE reads. The table includes roughly 62,000 distinct CDR3 sequences, around 7% detected once. The V and J ends lost 5 bases and 6 bases, in that order; junction bases with no gene match: 10. The CDR3 spans 17 residues. CDR1 is SGHNT and CDR2 is YENEEA in the germline V gene. The receptor was isolated from a man between 18 and 29 years old who received the YFV17D yellow fever vaccine. Sample: CD8+ T cells sorted from PBMCs, taken on the day of the first yellow fever vaccination. The gene calls are TRBV11-3 and TRBJ2-2, with 12 positions matching TRBD1. Here the CDR3 DNA reads TGTGCCAGCAGCCCCCAGACCGGGACAGGGGGCCCCGGGGAGCTGTTTTTT. It yields the protein CASSPQTGTGGPGELFF.